This TCR beta chain comes out of a study of cytomegalovirus exposure and HLA in healthy donors. Study-wide background: Researchers previously reported finding roughly 120 million unique TCR beta sequences from some 180 million T cells.

13 Jbeta primers and 60 Vbeta primers were used for the PCR. The repertoire was sequenced with immunoSEQ multiplex PCR; TCRdb's copy has only in-frame clones and lacks some. In the table there are roughly 49,000 clones, 81% of which are singletons. The CDR3 loop spans 18 amino acids. CDR1 is SGHTA and CDR2 is FQGNSA in the germline V gene. V gave up 5 bases and J gave up 0 bases; unmatched junction bases: 10. Study-wide findings and caveats: Based on reports, TCR beta sequences accurately predicted HLA-A and HLA-B alleles for most subjects. Associated with cytomegalovirus, according to the listing, were 150 to 200 TCR beta chains.

This clone appeared a few times. The antigen is not known. This TCR was recovered from a boy between 10 and 17 years old in good health and CMV-seropositive. Specimen: PBMCs. This rearrangement joins TRBV7-2 to TRBJ1-6; 7 bases match TRBD1. The CDR3: CASSHGTDKSSYNSPLHF. Written as DNA, the CDR3 is TGTGCCAGCAGCCACGGGACAGATAAGAGCTCCTATAATTCACCCCTCCACTTT.